Below are 16 T cell receptor beta chains sequenced from a single sample in a study of cytomegalovirus exposure and HLA in healthy donors. Assay used: immunoSEQ multiplex PCR; TCRdb lists only in-frame clones, some missing. The sample has 100,000 to 150,000 clones, 89% seen once. Sequences were obtained from PBMCs. The source is a woman between 18 and 29 years old in good health and CMV-seronegative.

J is TRBJ1-2 and V is TRBV2, with 9 bases fitting TRBD1. The CDR3 spans 14 residues. CDR1 is SNHLY, CDR2 FYNNEI, per germline. The V segment lost 6 bases and the J segment 8 bases; nucleotides outside the gene matches: 10. The CDR3 region has the DNA TGTGCCAGCAGGGTTGAACAGGGGGCTTTGGGCTACACCTTC. It translates to CASRVEQGALGYTF.

The V and J genes are TRBV27 and TRBJ1-4, with D hard to call. The CDR3 extends over 15 amino acids. The germline V gene encodes CDR1 MNHEY and CDR2 SMNVEV (reference sequence). Trimming took 0 bases from V and 7 from J, leaving 12 bases between them. The CDR3: CASSLSGGAGEKLFF. The DNA of the CDR3 is TGTGCCAGCAGTTTATCCGGAGGAGCAGGTGAAAAACTGTTTTTT.

This clone came up once. This chain uses TRBV6-1 with TRBJ1-5, with a tentative D call TRBD1 (6 bases). The CDR3 extends over 15 amino acids. Germline lookup yields CDR1 MNHNS and CDR2 SASEGT. Trimming stripped 6 bases from V and 0 bases from J, with 12 bases between. Written as DNA, the CDR3 is TGTGCCAGCAGGGGGGCGTATGGTAGCAATCAGCCCCAGCATTTT. It specifies CASRGAYGSNQPQHF.

This clone was seen a few times. A junction boundary mismatches the germline segment, possibly from a read error. This rearrangement joins TRBV5-1 to TRBJ1-6; no firm D call. This CDR3 spans 13 amino acids. In germline, CDR1 is SGHRS, CDR2 YFSETQ. CDR3 coding DNA: TGCGCCAGCACCTTGACGGGATTTGGGCCCCTCCACTTT. Amino acids: CASTLTGFGPLHF.

The chain recombines TRBV7-9 with TRBJ2-7; no clear D. CDR3 size: 13 residues. Per the germline V gene, CDR1 is SEHNR and CDR2 is FQNEAQ (reference sequence). Deletions cut 5 bases from V and 6 bases from J, with 14 bases between. The CDR3 sequence: CASSHNTKSEQYF. CDR3 DNA: TGTGCCAGCAGCCACAATACTAAGAGCGAGCAGTACTTC.

V is TRBV29-1 and J is TRBJ1-2, with no clear D. CDR3 length equals 12 residues. V gave up 4 bases and J gave up 1 base, with 7 bases separating them. Germline values: CDR1 SQVTM, CDR2 ANQGSEA. The DNA of the CDR3 is TGCAGCGTTGTCCACGGTAACTATGGCTACACCTTC. Translated, it gives CSVVHGNYGYTF.

The rearrangement joins TRBV5-1 to TRBJ2-5; 9 nucleotides align to TRBD2. The germline gives CDR1 SGHRS, CDR2 YFSETQ. This CDR3 is built from 15 residues. Trimming cost V 1 base and J 3 bases; bases outside gene matches: 4. The CDR3 sequence: CASSLFQRGEETQYF. The CDR3 DNA reads as TGCGCCAGCAGCTTGTTCCAGCGGGGGGAAGAGACCCAGTACTTC.

The gene calls are TRBV6-5 and TRBJ1-4; D unclear. V lost 8 bases to trimming and J lost 8 bases, with 18 bases between them. The CDR3 loop spans 14 amino acids. Germline assignment: CDR1 MNHEY and CDR2 SVGAGI. CDR3 sequence reads: CASCSGRKTEKLFF. In DNA, the CDR3 is TGTGCCAGCTGTAGCGGCCGGAAGACAGAAAAACTGTTTTTT.

CDR3 loop: CASRGVGGASYNEQFF. In DNA form, the CDR3 reads TGTGCCAGCAGGGGGGTTGGGGGGGCATCCTACAATGAGCAGTTCTTC. J is TRBJ2-1 and V is TRBV6-6; a weak D match, TRBD2 (7 bases). The V end lost 6 bases, the J end lost 1 base, and 16 bases lay between the germline ends. CDR1 is MNHNY and CDR2 is SVGAGI in the germline V gene (reference sequence). The CDR3 consists of 16 residues.

The rearrangement uses TRBV7-8 and TRBJ1-6, with 9 bases lining up with TRBD1. CDR1 is SGHVS and CDR2 is FQNEAQ in the germline V gene. The CDR3 loop spans 13 amino acids. V gave up 5 bases and J gave up 9 bases; unmatched junction bases: 2. CDR3 in amino acids: CASSPGQGSPLHF. The DNA for the CDR3 is TGTGCCAGCAGCCCGGGACAGGGTTCACCCCTCCACTTT.

The V call is TRBV7-6, the J call TRBJ2-3, with TRBD2 as a possible D gene (5 bases). The germline gives CDR1 SGHVS, CDR2 FNYEAQ. Trimming removed 1 base from V and 1 base from J, with 9 bases in between. The CDR3 is 15 residues long. CDR3 DNA sequence: TGTGCCAGCAGCTTAGGAGCGGCGGGCACAGATACGCAGTATTTT. It is translated as CASSLGAAGTDTQYF.

The chain links TRBV18 to TRBJ1-1; D is unresolved. The CDR3 contains 15 residues. V lost 6 bases and J lost 1, with 15 bases in between. Germline CDR1 is KGHSH and CDR2 is LQKENI. CDR3 protein: CASSLTVPSNTEAFF. The CDR3 nucleotides read TGTGCCAGCTCGCTCACGGTTCCGTCGAACACTGAAGCTTTCTTT.

The chain couples TRBV7-9 to TRBJ2-1, with 9 bases that match TRBD2. J lost 6 bases, V lost 6 bases, and 9 bases had no gene match. From germline, CDR1 is SEHNR and CDR2 FQNEAQ (reference sequence). CDR3 size: 15 residues. The CDR3 DNA is TGTGCCAGCAGTCTGGCGGGGGGGCTTAGCAATGAGCAGTTCTTC. Translation: CASSLAGGLSNEQFF.

The chain recombines TRBV15 with TRBJ1-5, with D perhaps TRBD1 (5 bases). Looked up from germline, CDR1 is LNHNV and CDR2 is YYDKDF (reference sequence). This CDR3 is 16 amino acids long. With 5 bases removed from V and 1 base from J, the gap between germline ends came to 15 bases. CDR3 sequence: CATSSYQGRSNQPQHF. CDR3 coding DNA: TGTGCCACCAGCTCCTATCAGGGAAGGAGCAATCAGCCCCAGCATTTT.

The chain has TRBV6-1 and TRBJ1-2; no definite D call. Germline CDR1 and CDR2: MNHNS and SASEGT. Trimming cost V 0 bases and J 3 bases, with 11 bases left between them. There are 15 residues in the CDR3. The chain's CDR3 is CASSEASSLDYGYTF. In DNA form, the CDR3 reads TGTGCCAGCAGTGAAGCGAGCTCACTGGACTATGGCTACACCTTC.

The gene calls are TRBV13 and TRBJ1-3; D gene uncertain. This CDR3 spans 15 amino acids. V was clipped by 5 bases and J by 3 bases, with 14 bases between them. Per germline, CDR1 PRHDT and CDR2 FYEKMQ (reference sequence). The CDR3 bases are TGTGCCAGCAGCCTGGTATGGGCATATGGAAACACCATATATTTT. It translates to CASSLVWAYGNTIYF. Combining the CDR3 with reference TRBV13 and TRBJ1-3 gives the whole variable domain AAGVIQSPRHLIKEKRETATLKCYPIPRHDTVYWYQQGPGQDPQFLISFYEKMQSDKGSIPDRFSAQQFSDYHSELNMSSLELGDSALYFCASSLVWAYGNTIYFGEGSWLTVV.